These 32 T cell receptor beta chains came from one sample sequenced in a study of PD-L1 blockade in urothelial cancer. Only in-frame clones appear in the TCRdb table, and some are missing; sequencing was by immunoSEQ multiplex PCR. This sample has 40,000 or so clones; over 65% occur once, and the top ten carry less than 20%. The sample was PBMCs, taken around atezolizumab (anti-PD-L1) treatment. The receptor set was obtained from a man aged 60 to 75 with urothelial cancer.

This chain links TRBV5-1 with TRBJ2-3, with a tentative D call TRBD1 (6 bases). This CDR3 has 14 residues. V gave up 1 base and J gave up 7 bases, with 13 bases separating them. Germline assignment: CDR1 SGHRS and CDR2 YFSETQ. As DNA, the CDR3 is TGCGCCAGCAGCTTGAGTCTGGACAGCTATACGCAGTATTTT. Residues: CASSLSLDSYTQYF.

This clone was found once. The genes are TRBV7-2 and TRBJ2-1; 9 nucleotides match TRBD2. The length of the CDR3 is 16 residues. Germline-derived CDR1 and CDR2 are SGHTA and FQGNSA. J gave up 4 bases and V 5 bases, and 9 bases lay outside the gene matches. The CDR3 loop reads CASSPQGGGAYNEQFF. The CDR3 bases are TGTGCCAGCAGCCCGCAGGGCGGGGGGGCTTACAATGAGCAGTTCTTC.

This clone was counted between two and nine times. CDR3 sequence: CASSQAGNPPQYF. The CDR3 region has the DNA TGTGCCAGTAGCCAAGCCGGGAACCCGCCCCAGTACTTC. The rearrangement joins TRBV19 to TRBJ2-5; the D gene is possibly TRBD2 (5 bases). V was pared by 6 bases and J by 9 bases, with 17 bases between. Looked up from germline, CDR1 is LNHDA and CDR2 is SQIVND (reference sequence). This CDR3 comprises 13 residues.

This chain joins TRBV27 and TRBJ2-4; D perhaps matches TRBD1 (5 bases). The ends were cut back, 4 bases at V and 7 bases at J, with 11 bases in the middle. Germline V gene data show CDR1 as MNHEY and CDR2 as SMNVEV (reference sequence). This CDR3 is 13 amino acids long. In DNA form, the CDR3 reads TGTGCCAGCAGTTCAGGGTTAATGAACATTCAGTACTTC. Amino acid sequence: CASSSGLMNIQYF.

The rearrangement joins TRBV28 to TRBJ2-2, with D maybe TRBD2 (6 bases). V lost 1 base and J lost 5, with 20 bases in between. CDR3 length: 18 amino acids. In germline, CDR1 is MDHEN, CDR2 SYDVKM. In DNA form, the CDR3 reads TGTGCCAGCAGTTTATTGGGGCCGCGGGATCGGATAACCGGGGAGCTGTTTTTT. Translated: CASSLLGPRDRITGELFF.

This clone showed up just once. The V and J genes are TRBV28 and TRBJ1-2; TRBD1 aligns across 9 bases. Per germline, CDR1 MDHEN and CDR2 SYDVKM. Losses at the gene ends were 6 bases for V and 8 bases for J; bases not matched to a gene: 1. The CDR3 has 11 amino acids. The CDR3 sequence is CASRTGGGYTF. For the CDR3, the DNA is TGTGCCAGCAGAACAGGGGGCGGCTACACCTTC.

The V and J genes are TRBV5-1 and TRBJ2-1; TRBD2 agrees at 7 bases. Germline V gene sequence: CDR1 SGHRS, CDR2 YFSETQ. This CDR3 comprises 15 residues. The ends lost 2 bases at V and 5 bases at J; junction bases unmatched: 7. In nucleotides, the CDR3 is TGCGCCAGCAGCTTTGGGTGGGGGGGTAACAATGAGCAGTTCTTC. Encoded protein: CASSFGWGGNNEQFF.

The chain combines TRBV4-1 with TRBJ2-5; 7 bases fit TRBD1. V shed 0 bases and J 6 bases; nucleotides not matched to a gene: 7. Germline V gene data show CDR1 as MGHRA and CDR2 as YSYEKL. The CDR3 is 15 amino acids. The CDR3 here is CASSQEVTGPKTQYF. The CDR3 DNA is TGCGCCAGCAGCCAAGAAGTGACAGGGCCAAAGACCCAGTACTTC.

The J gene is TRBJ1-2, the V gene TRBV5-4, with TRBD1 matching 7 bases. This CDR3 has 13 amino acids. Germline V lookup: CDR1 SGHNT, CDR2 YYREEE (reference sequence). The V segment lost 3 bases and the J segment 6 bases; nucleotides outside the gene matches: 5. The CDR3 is CASSSEGADGYTF. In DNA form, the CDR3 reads TGTGCCAGCAGCTCGGAGGGGGCGGATGGCTACACCTTC.

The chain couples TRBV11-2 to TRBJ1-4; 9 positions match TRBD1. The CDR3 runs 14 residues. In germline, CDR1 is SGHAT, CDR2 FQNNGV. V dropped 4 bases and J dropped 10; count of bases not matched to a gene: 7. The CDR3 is CASSSGQGSSKLFF. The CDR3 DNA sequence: TGTGCCAGCAGCTCGGGACAGGGTAGTTCAAAACTGTTTTTT.

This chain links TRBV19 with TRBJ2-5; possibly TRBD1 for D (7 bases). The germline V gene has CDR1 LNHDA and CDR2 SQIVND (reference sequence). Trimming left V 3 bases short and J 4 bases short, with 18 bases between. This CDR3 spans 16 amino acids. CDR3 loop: CASSMGGQRFGETQYF. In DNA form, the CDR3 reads TGTGCCAGTAGTATGGGGGGACAGAGATTCGGAGAGACCCAGTACTTC.

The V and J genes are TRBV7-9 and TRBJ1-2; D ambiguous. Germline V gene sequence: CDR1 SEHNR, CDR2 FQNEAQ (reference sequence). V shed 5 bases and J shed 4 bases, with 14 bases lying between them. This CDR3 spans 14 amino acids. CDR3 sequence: CASSPIEGGYGYTF. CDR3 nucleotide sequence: TGTGCCAGCAGCCCTATAGAGGGTGGCTATGGCTACACCTTC.

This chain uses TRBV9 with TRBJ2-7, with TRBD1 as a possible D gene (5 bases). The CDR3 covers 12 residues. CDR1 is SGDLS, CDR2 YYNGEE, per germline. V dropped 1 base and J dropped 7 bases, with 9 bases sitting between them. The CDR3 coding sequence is TGTGCCAGCAGCGTATTAGGGGAAGAGCAGTACTTC. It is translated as CASSVLGEEQYF.

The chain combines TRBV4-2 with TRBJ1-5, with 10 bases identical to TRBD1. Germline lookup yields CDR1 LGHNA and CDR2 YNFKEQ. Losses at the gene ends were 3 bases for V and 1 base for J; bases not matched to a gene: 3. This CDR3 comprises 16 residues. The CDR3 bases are TGTGCCAGCAGCCAGGAGGGACAGGGGAGCAATCAGCCCCAGCATTTT. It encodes CASSQEGQGSNQPQHF.

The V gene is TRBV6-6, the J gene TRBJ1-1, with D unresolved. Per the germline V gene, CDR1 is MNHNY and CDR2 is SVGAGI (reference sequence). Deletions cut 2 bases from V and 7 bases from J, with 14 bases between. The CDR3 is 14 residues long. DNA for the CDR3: TGTGCCAGCAGTTACATCGCAGATACGGGTGAAGCTTTCTTT. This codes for CASSYIADTGEAFF.

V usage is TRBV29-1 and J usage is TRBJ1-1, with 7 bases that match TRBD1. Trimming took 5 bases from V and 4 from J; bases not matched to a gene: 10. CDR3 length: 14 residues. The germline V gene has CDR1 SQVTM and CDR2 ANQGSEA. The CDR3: CSVNRGVLATEAFF. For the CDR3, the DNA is TGCAGCGTTAACAGGGGAGTCTTGGCCACTGAAGCTTTCTTT.

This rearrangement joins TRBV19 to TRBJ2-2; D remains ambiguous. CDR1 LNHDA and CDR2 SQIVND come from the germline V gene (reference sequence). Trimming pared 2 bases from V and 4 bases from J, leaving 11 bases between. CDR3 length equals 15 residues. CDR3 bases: TGTGCCAGTAGTATATTTTCACAGAGCACCGGGGAGCTGTTTTTT. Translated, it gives CASSIFSQSTGELFF.

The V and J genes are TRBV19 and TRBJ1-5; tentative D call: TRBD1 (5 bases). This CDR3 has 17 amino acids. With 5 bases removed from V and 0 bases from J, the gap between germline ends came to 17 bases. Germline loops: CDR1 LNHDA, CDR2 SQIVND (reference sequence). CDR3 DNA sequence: TGTGCCAGTAGTCCGCACACCGACAGCTATAGCAATCAGCCCCAGCATTTT. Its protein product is CASSPHTDSYSNQPQHF.

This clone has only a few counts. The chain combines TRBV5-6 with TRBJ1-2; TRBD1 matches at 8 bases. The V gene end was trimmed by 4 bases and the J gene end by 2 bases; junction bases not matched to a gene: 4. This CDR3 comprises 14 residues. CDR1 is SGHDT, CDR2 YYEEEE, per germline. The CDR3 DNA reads TGTGCCAGCAGCCCCCGGACAGGGAACTATGGCTACACCTTC. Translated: CASSPRTGNYGYTF.

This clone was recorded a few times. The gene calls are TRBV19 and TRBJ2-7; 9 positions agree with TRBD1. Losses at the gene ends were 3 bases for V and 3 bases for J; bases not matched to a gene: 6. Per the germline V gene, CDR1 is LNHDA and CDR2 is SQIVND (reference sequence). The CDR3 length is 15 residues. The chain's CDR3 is CASSMDRGSHYEQYF. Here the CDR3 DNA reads TGTGCCAGTAGTATGGACAGGGGATCCCACTACGAGCAGTACTTC.

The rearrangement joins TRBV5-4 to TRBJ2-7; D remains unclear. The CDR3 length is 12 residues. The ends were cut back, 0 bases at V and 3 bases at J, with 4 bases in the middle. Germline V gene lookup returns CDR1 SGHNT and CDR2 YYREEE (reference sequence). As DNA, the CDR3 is TGTGCCAGCAGCTTGGGACACTACGAGCAGTACTTC. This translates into CASSLGHYEQYF.

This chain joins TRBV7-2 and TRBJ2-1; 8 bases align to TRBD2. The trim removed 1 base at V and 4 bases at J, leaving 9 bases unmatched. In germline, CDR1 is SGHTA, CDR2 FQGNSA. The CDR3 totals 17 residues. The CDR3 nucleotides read TGTGCCAGCAGCTTAGGCGGTCAGCGGGGGCCTTACAATGAGCAGTTCTTC. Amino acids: CASSLGGQRGPYNEQFF. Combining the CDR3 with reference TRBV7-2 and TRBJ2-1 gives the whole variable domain GAGVSQSPSNKVTEKGKDVELRCDPISGHTALYWYRQSLGQGLEFLIYFQGNSAPDKSGLPSDRFSAERTGGSVSTLTIQRTQQEDSAVYLCASSLGGQRGPYNEQFFGPGTRLTVL.

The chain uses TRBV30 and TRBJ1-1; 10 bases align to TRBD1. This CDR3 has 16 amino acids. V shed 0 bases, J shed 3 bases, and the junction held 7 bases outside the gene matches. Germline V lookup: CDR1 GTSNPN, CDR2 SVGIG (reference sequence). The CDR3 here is CAWSVDRGLMYTEAFF. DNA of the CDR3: TGTGCCTGGAGTGTTGACAGGGGGCTAATGTACACTGAAGCTTTCTTT.

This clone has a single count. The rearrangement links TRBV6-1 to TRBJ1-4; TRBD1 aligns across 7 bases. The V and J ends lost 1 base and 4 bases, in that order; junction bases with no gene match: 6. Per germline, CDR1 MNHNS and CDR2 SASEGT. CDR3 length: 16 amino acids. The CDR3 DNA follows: TGTGCCAGCAGTGAAGTAAACAGGGGAAATAATGAAAAACTGTTTTTT. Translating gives CASSEVNRGNNEKLFF.

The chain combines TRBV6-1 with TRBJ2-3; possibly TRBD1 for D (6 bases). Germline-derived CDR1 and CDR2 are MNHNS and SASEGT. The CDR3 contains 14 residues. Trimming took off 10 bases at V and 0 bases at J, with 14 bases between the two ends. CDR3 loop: CAIRQASSTDTQYF. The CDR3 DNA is TGTGCCATCAGACAGGCCTCTAGCACAGATACGCAGTATTTT.

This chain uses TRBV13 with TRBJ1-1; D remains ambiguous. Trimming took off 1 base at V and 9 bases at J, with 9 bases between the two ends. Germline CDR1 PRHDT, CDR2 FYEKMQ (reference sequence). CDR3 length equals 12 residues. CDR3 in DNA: TGTGCCAGCAGCTTAGTGGGCAGGAAAGCTTTCTTT. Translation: CASSLVGRKAFF.

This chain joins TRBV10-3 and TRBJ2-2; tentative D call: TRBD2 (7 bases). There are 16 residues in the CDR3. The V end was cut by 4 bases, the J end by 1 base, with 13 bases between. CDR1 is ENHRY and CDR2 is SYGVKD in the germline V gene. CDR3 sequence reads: CAISVAGARNTGELFF. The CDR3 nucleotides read TGTGCCATCAGTGTCGCGGGGGCCCGGAACACCGGGGAGCTGTTTTTT.

CDR3 DNA sequence: TGCGCCAGCAGCTTAGAGAATTACTATGGCTACACCTTC. Translated: CASSLENYYGYTF. The rearrangement joins TRBV5-1 to TRBJ1-2; unclear D gene. The length of the CDR3 is 13 residues. V gave up 2 bases and J gave up 3 bases, with 8 bases separating them. The V gene's germline CDR1 is SGHRS and CDR2 YFSETQ.

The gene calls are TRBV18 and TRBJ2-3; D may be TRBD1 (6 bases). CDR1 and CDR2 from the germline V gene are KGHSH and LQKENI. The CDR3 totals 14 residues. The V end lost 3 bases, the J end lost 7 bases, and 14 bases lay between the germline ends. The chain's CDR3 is CASSPLTGSNTQYF. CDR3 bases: TGTGCCAGCTCACCCCTAACAGGGAGCAATACGCAGTATTTT. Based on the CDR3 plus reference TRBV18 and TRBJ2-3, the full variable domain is NAGVMQNPRHLVRRRGQEARLRCSPMKGHSHVYWYRQLPEEGLKFMVYLQKENIIDESGMPKERFSAEFPKEGPSILRIQQVVRGDSAAYFCASSPLTGSNTQYFGPGTRLTVL.

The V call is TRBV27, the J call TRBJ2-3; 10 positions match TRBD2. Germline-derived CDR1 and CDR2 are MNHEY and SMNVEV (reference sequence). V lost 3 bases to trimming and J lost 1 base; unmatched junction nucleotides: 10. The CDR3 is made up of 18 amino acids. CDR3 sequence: CASSLRSGTSDGTDTQYF. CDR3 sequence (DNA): TGTGCCAGCAGTTTGCGCTCCGGGACTAGCGACGGCACAGATACGCAGTATTTT.

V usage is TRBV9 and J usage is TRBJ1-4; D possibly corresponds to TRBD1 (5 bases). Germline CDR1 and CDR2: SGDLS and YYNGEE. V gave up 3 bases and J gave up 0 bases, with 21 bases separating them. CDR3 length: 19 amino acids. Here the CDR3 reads CASSAHGGTARATNEKLFF. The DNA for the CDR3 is TGTGCCAGCAGCGCACACGGCGGGACCGCCCGGGCAACTAATGAAAAACTGTTTTTT.

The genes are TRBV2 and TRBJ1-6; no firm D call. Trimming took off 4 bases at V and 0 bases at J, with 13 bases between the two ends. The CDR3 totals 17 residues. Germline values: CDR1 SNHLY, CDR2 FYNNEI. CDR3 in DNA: TGTGCCAGCAGTGCCACCGGAGGGAGCTCCTATAATTCACCCCTCCACTTT. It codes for CASSATGGSSYNSPLHF.